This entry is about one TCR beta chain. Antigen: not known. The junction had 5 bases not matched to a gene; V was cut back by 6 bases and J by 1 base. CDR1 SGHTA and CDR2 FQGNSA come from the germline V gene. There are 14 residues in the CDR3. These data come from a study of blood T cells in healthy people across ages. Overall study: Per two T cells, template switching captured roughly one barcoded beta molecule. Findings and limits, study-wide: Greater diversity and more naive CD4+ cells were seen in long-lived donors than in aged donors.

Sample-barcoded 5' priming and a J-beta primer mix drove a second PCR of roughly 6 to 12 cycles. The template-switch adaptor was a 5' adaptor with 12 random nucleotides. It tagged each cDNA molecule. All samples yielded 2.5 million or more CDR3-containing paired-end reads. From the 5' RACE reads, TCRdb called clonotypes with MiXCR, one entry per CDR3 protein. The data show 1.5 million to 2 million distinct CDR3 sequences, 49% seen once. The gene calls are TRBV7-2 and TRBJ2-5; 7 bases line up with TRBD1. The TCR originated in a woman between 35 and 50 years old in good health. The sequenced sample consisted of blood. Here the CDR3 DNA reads TGTGCCAGCAGGATAGGGGGCAGCCAAGAGACCCAGTACTTC. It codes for CASRIGGSQETQYF.